Below, 10 T cell receptor beta chains from the same sample are listed, as sequenced in a study of identical twins. One entry per CDR3 protein, called by TCRdb with MiXCR from the 5' RACE reads. The sample shows fewer than 500,000 distinct CDR3 sequences, 13% to 15% of them seen only once. The same sample was also studied in work on yellow fever vaccine responses in identical twins.

Sequencing was performed on CD4+ T cells sorted from blood. The receptor source for this set is a woman aged 18-29 years in good health.

The rearrangement links TRBV11-3 to TRBJ2-1; D is uncertain. This CDR3 is built from 14 residues. Trimming left V 0 bases short and J 4 bases short, with 7 bases between. CDR1 SGHNT and CDR2 YENEEA come from the germline V gene. The CDR3 sequence: CASSLDFAYNEQFF. As DNA, the CDR3 is TGTGCCAGCAGCTTAGATTTCGCGTACAATGAGCAGTTCTTC.

This clonotype was seen a few times. The chain combines TRBV11-2 with TRBJ2-3; D is unclear. CDR1 SGHAT and CDR2 FQNNGV come from the germline V gene. The CDR3 totals 16 residues. Trimming shortened V by 5 bases and J by 6 bases, and 21 bases separated the two germline ends. The CDR3 loop is CASSRLEFPTGDTQYF. CDR3 nucleotide sequence: TGTGCCAGCAGCCGTTTAGAGTTCCCTACGGGCGATACGCAGTATTTT.

The chain carries TRBV4-2 and TRBJ2-7, with 8 bases fitting TRBD2. J lost 2 bases, V lost 1 base, and 4 bases had no gene match. This CDR3 has 15 residues. Germline V gene data show CDR1 as LGHNA and CDR2 as YNFKEQ. CDR3 region: CASSQVSGGTYEQYF. Written as DNA, the CDR3 is TGTGCCAGCAGCCAAGTTTCGGGAGGGACCTACGAGCAGTACTTC.

The chain recombines TRBV20-1 with TRBJ2-1; TRBD2 aligns across 7 bases. The length of the CDR3 is 15 residues. J lost 4 bases, V lost 0 bases, and 6 bases had no gene match. Per the germline V gene, CDR1 is DFQATT and CDR2 is SNEGSKA (reference sequence). The CDR3 DNA reads TGCAGTGCTAGAGAACTTGCGGGAGATTACAATGAGCAGTTCTTC. Its translation: CSARELAGDYNEQFF.

The V call is TRBV2, the J call TRBJ2-2, with a weak D call TRBD1 (5 bases). There are 15 residues in the CDR3. The germline CDR1 and CDR2 sequences are SNHLY and FYNNEI. V shed 0 bases and J shed 3 bases, with 8 bases lying between them. As DNA, the CDR3 is TGTGCCAGCAGTGAAGCCCCAGGGTACACCGGGGAGCTGTTTTTT. Its protein product is CASSEAPGYTGELFF.

This clonotype was seen a handful of times. The V call is TRBV7-9, the J call TRBJ1-2, with D maybe TRBD1 (6 bases). This CDR3 region has 13 residues. Trimming left V 5 bases short and J 7 bases short, with 14 bases between. CDR1 SEHNR and CDR2 FQNEAQ come from the germline V gene (reference sequence). The CDR3 DNA reads as TGTGCCAGCAGCCCGGCCGGGGGGCTTGGCTACACCTTC. It encodes CASSPAGGLGYTF.

This clonotype was seen many times. The chain is built from TRBV5-1 and TRBJ2-3, with 11 bases that match TRBD2. The CDR3 totals 17 residues. The trim removed 4 bases at V and 5 bases at J, leaving 12 bases unmatched. Germline V gene data show CDR1 as SGHRS and CDR2 as YFSETQ. As DNA, the CDR3 is TGCGCCAGCAGCACGGGTCTAGCGGGGGGCCATGGAGATACGCAGTATTTT. Amino acids: CASSTGLAGGHGDTQYF.

The rearrangement uses TRBV6-1 and TRBJ2-7; D is possibly TRBD1 or TRBD2 (5 bases each). V dropped 4 bases and J dropped 2 bases, with 12 bases sitting between them. Germline CDR1 is MNHNS and CDR2 is SASEGT. The CDR3 runs 14 residues. The CDR3 bases are TGTGCCAGCAGTGCAGCGGACAAGACCTACGAGCAGTACTTC. Encoded protein: CASSAADKTYEQYF.

This clonotype was seen a few times. The chain employs TRBV6-5 and TRBJ2-1; D remains ambiguous. This CDR3 region has 12 residues. V lost 2 bases and J 9 bases, leaving 8 bases between the germline ends. Germline-derived CDR1 and CDR2 are MNHEY and SVGAGI. CDR3 DNA: TGTGCCAGCAGTTACCATATGGGTGAGCAGTTCTTC. As protein: CASSYHMGEQFF.

The V gene is TRBV7-2, the J gene TRBJ2-1, with D perhaps matching TRBD2 (5 bases). Looked up from germline, CDR1 is SGHTA and CDR2 is FQGNSA. V was clipped by 1 base and J by 5 bases, with 12 bases between them. The CDR3 runs to 15 residues. The CDR3 coding sequence is TGTGCCAGCAGCTTAGTTACGGGGAATGACAATGAGCAGTTCTTC. This gives the protein CASSLVTGNDNEQFF. The variable domain in full, completed from reference TRBV7-2 and TRBJ2-1, reads GAGVSQSPSNKVTEKGKDVELRCDPISGHTALYWYRQSLGQGLEFLIYFQGNSAPDKSGLPSDRFSAERTGGSVSTLTIQRTQQEDSAVYLCASSLVTGNDNEQFFGPGTRLTVL.